This record concerns one T cell receptor (beta chain) sequence. PCR used 60 Vbeta primers and 13 Jbeta primers. Measured with immunoSEQ multiplex PCR; TCRdb has only the in-frame clones, and not every one. This table has roughly 100,000 clones, over 70% appearing once. Germline V lookup: CDR1 MNHNS, CDR2 SASEGT. V was cut by 8 bases and J by 1 base, with 12 bases left in between. The CDR3 spans 14 residues. This specimen belongs to a study of cytomegalovirus exposure and HLA in healthy donors. The sample was PBMCs. This clonotype was sampled from a man over 45 in good health and CMV-seropositive. The chain combines TRBV6-1 with TRBJ2-1; a weak D match, TRBD2 (6 bases). The CDR3 reads CASRPSVSYNEQFF. The CDR3 nucleotides are TGTGCCAGCCGGCCTAGCGTATCCTACAATGAGCAGTTCTTC.